These 24 T cell receptor beta chains were sequenced from one sample in a study of memory CD4+ T cells and cytomegalovirus serostatus. Profiling relied on immunoSEQ multiplex PCR, and the TCRdb table lists in-frame clones only, not all of them. The table lists about 57,000 clones, over 75% of them singletons. Single viable CD3+CD4+CD8-CD45RO+ cells were sorted as the memory CD4+ T cells. The sequencing sample was made of memory CD4+ T cells from blood. Every receptor here comes from an adult in good health and CMV-seronegative.

This chain links TRBV6-5 with TRBJ1-2; 7 nucleotides match TRBD1. Germline assignment: CDR1 MNHEY and CDR2 SVGAGI. The CDR3 runs 15 residues. V was pared by 4 bases and J by 3 bases, with 8 bases of the junction left unmatched. CDR3 protein: CASSFTGAGDYGYTF. The CDR3 nucleotides are TGTGCCAGCAGTTTTACAGGGGCCGGGGACTATGGCTACACCTTC.

The gene calls are TRBV5-6 and TRBJ1-1; D is undetermined. Germline-derived CDR1 and CDR2 are SGHDT and YYEEEE. V was cut by 3 bases and J by 0 bases, with 15 bases left in between. The CDR3 has 16 amino acids. The CDR3 protein is CASSSRLSAMNTEAFF. The DNA of the CDR3 is TGTGCCAGCAGCTCCCGTCTCTCTGCCATGAACACTGAAGCTTTCTTT.

The rearrangement links TRBV7-8 to TRBJ1-1, with a tentative D call TRBD1 (5 bases). V gave up 5 bases and J gave up 5 bases, with 21 bases separating them. There are 16 residues in the CDR3. Germline V gene sequence: CDR1 SGHVS, CDR2 FQNEAQ. CDR3 amino acids: CASSRRARGGETEAFF. The CDR3 DNA sequence: TGTGCCAGCAGCCGACGGGCAAGGGGTGGGGAGACTGAAGCTTTCTTT. Based on the CDR3 plus reference TRBV7-8 and TRBJ1-1, the full variable domain is GAGVSQSPRYKVAKRGQDVALRCDPISGHVSLFWYQQALGQGPEFLTYFQNEAQLDKSGLPSDRFFAERPEGSVSTLKIQRTQQEDSAVYLCASSRRARGGETEAFFGQGTRLTVV.

V gene TRBV5-1 combines with J gene TRBJ2-5; TRBD2 might be the D (5 bases). With 2 bases removed from V and 5 bases from J, the gap between germline ends came to 19 bases. The CDR3 is 16 amino acids. In germline, CDR1 is SGHRS, CDR2 YFSETQ. CDR3 nucleotide sequence: TGCGCCAGCAGCTTTTCAGGAGGCGGTGCAGCGGAGACCCAGTACTTC. Translating it yields CASSFSGGGAAETQYF. Combining the CDR3 with reference TRBV5-1 and TRBJ2-5 gives the whole variable domain KAGVTQTPRYLIKTRGQQVTLSCSPISGHRSVSWYQQTPGQGLQFLFEYFSETQRNKGNFPGRFSGRQFSNSRSEMNVSTLELGDSALYLCASSFSGGGAAETQYFGPGTRLLVL.

Written as DNA, the CDR3 is TGTGCCAGCAGTTGGACAGAGAACACTGAAGCTTTCTTT. Translating it yields CASSWTENTEAFF. The chain has TRBV6-5 and TRBJ1-1; a possible D gene is TRBD1 (6 bases). The CDR3 is made up of 13 amino acids. The V and J ends lost 4 bases and 1 base respectively, with 7 bases between them. CDR1 and CDR2 (germline): MNHEY, SVGAGI.

The rearrangement uses TRBV6-6 and TRBJ1-4, with D possibly TRBD1 on 6 matching bases. Looked up from germline, CDR1 is MNHNY and CDR2 is SVGAGI (reference sequence). CDR3 length: 15 amino acids. Trimming removed 5 bases at V and 8 bases at J, with 18 bases between. CDR3: CASSTSGGLGEKLFF. The CDR3 DNA reads as TGTGCCAGCAGTACCTCTGGGGGCCTCGGCGAAAAACTGTTTTTT.

V and J are TRBV6-1 and TRBJ2-2; no clear D gene. Looked up from germline, CDR1 is MNHNS and CDR2 is SASEGT. V gave up 4 bases and J gave up 1 base, with 4 bases separating them. CDR3 length: 13 residues. Here the CDR3 DNA reads TGTGCCAGCAGTGGATGGAACACCGGGGAGCTGTTTTTT. This codes for CASSGWNTGELFF.

This clone has only a few counts. The rearrangement joins TRBV29-1 to TRBJ1-1; a weak D match, TRBD1 (5 bases). This CDR3 is 12 amino acids long. V was cut by 4 bases and J by 5 bases, with 11 bases left in between. CDR1 and CDR2 from the germline V gene are SQVTM and ANQGSEA. The CDR3, as DNA: TGCAGCGTTGGTCGGGGGGAAACTGAAGCTTTCTTT. Encoded protein: CSVGRGETEAFF.

The chain has TRBV19 and TRBJ2-5; the match to TRBD1 covers 7 bases. The germline CDR1 and CDR2 sequences are LNHDA and SQIVND (reference sequence). Trimming took 2 bases from V and 5 from J; bases not matched to a gene: 8. The CDR3 totals 15 residues. CDR3 DNA sequence: TGTGCCAGTAGTATACCCGACAGGGAATGGGAGACCCAGTACTTC. Residues: CASSIPDREWETQYF.

The chain joins TRBV28 to TRBJ1-3, with TRBD1 as a possible D gene (6 bases). CDR1 and CDR2 from the germline V gene are MDHEN and SYDVKM. The length of the CDR3 is 15 residues. Trimming removed 4 bases from V and 4 bases from J, with 14 bases in between. The CDR3 protein is CASSSRTARGNTIYF. Written as DNA, the CDR3 is TGTGCCAGCAGTTCCCGGACAGCCCGAGGAAACACCATATATTTT.

The rearrangement uses TRBV13 and TRBJ2-5; 8 bases are shared with TRBD2. The CDR3 length is 15 residues. Germline V lookup: CDR1 PRHDT, CDR2 FYEKMQ (reference sequence). J gave up 1 base and V 4 bases, and 5 bases lay outside the gene matches. CDR3 DNA sequence: TGTGCCAGCAGCTACGGGGGGGGCGCCCAAGAGACCCAGTACTTC. Its protein product is CASSYGGGAQETQYF.

The CDR3 bases are TGTGCCTGGAGTCTCGGCCCAGGGGGCAGAGAGACCCAGTACTTC. This codes for CAWSLGPGGRETQYF. V and J are TRBV30 and TRBJ2-5, with 8 bases aligning to TRBD1. After removal of 2 bases from V and 4 bases from J, the junction contained 9 bases not matched to a gene. The CDR3 spans 15 residues. Germline CDR1 GTSNPN, CDR2 SVGIG (reference sequence).

V gene TRBV9 combines with J gene TRBJ1-2, with no clear D. The germline V gene encodes CDR1 SGDLS and CDR2 YYNGEE. Trimming stripped 0 bases from V and 0 bases from J, with 0 bases between. This CDR3 is 12 amino acids long. DNA for the CDR3: TGTGCCAGCAGCGTAGCTAACTATGGCTACACCTTC. This gives the protein CASSVANYGYTF.

CDR3 nucleotides: TGTGCCAGCTGTATTTTTAGCAATCAGCCCCAGCATTTT. It codes for CASCIFSNQPQHF. V is TRBV2 and J is TRBJ1-5; D is ambiguous. Germline V gene sequence: CDR1 SNHLY, CDR2 FYNNEI. This CDR3 spans 13 amino acids. V lost 8 bases and J 0 bases, leaving 8 bases between the germline ends. The variable domain in full, completed from reference TRBV2 and TRBJ1-5, reads EPEVTQTPSHQVTQMGQEVILRCVPISNHLYFYWYRQILGQKVEFLVSFYNNEISEKSEIFDDQFSVERPDGSNFTLKIRSTKLEDSAMYFCASCIFSNQPQHFGDGTRLSIL.

V gene TRBV7-2 combines with J gene TRBJ1-1, with TRBD1 matching 9 bases. Germline assignment: CDR1 SGHTA and CDR2 FQGNSA. The CDR3 runs 17 residues. The V and J ends lost 1 base and 5 bases, in that order; junction bases with no gene match: 11. CDR3: CASSLGPLTGGLTEAFF. DNA for the CDR3: TGTGCCAGCAGCTTAGGACCCCTGACAGGGGGATTAACTGAAGCTTTCTTT.

The chain is built from TRBV18 and TRBJ2-2; tentative D call: TRBD2 (5 bases). Germline values: CDR1 KGHSH, CDR2 LQKENI. CDR3 length: 14 amino acids. V lost 5 bases, J lost 4 bases, and 11 bases lay in between. CDR3 nucleotide sequence: TGTGCCAGCTCATTCAGCGGACTCACCGGGGAGCTGTTTTTT. This sequence encodes CASSFSGLTGELFF.

The chain uses TRBV4-1 and TRBJ1-1; D is unclear. V lost 4 bases and J 0 bases, leaving 18 bases between the germline ends. From germline, CDR1 is MGHRA and CDR2 YSYEKL. CDR3 size: 17 residues. The CDR3 nucleotides read TGCGCCAGCAGCCGAGGTTCCGGACTGCAATTGAACACTGAAGCTTTCTTT. This encodes CASSRGSGLQLNTEAFF.

This clone was recorded a few times. The chain combines TRBV25-1 with TRBJ1-1; D is ambiguous. With 8 bases removed from V and 4 bases from J, the gap between germline ends came to 8 bases. Per germline, CDR1 MGHDK and CDR2 SYGVNS. This CDR3 region has 11 residues. The CDR3 sequence is CASRRSTEAFF. In DNA, the CDR3 is TGTGCCAGCCGCAGGAGCACTGAAGCTTTCTTT.

This chain links TRBV11-1 with TRBJ2-5, with TRBD1 identical over 12 bases. Germline V lookup: CDR1 SGHAT, CDR2 FQDESV (reference sequence). J was trimmed by 1 base and V by 5 bases; bases with no gene match: 5. The CDR3 length is 16 residues. CDR3 residues: CASSGRDRGPQETQYF. In DNA form, the CDR3 reads TGTGCCAGCAGCGGACGGGACAGGGGGCCCCAAGAGACCCAGTACTTC.

The chain joins TRBV27 to TRBJ1-5; weak D call: TRBD1 (6 bases). The CDR3 totals 16 residues. Between the trimmed V and J ends, which lost 7 bases and 0 bases, there was a span of 16 bases. Germline CDR1 and CDR2: MNHEY and SMNVEV (reference sequence). In DNA, the CDR3 is TGTGCCAGCAAAACGGCGGGACAATATAGCAATCAGCCCCAGCATTTT. Protein sequence: CASKTAGQYSNQPQHF.

The chain uses TRBV5-4 and TRBJ2-5; no definite D call. Deletions cut 0 bases from V and 2 bases from J, with 11 bases between. There are 15 residues in the CDR3. From germline, CDR1 is SGHNT and CDR2 YYREEE (reference sequence). The CDR3 is CASSLARSTQETQYF. In DNA form, the CDR3 reads TGTGCCAGCAGCTTGGCCCGAAGTACTCAAGAGACCCAGTACTTC.

The chain employs TRBV15 and TRBJ2-7; 8 nucleotides match TRBD2. The V gene end was trimmed by 0 bases and the J gene end by 2 bases; junction bases not matched to a gene: 12. The V gene's germline CDR1 is LNHNV and CDR2 YYDKDF (reference sequence). The CDR3 sequence is 18 residues long. The CDR3: CATSRDVNRGGLTYEQYF. The CDR3 bases are TGTGCCACCAGCAGAGATGTGAATCGGGGGGGCCTTACCTACGAGCAGTACTTC.

V gene TRBV7-2 combines with J gene TRBJ1-5; D unclear. The CDR3 runs to 15 residues. Trimming left V 2 bases short and J 3 bases short, with 11 bases between. CDR1 is SGHTA and CDR2 is FQGNSA in the germline V gene. Written as DNA, the CDR3 is TGTGCCAGCAGCTTAATGTCAGGCAACAATCAGCCCCAGCATTTT. This sequence encodes CASSLMSGNNQPQHF.

V is TRBV9 and J is TRBJ2-1, with no clear D. Germline CDR1 and CDR2: SGDLS and YYNGEE. Trimming left V 4 bases short and J 9 bases short, with 11 bases between. There are 12 residues in the CDR3. The CDR3, as DNA: TGTGCCAGCAGCCCCGGTTTGGGTGAGCAGTTCTTC. Encoded protein: CASSPGLGEQFF.